The rows below give T cell receptor beta chains drawn from one sample of a study of PD-L1 blockade in urothelial cancer. Sequencing was performed with immunoSEQ multiplex PCR; in TCRdb, only in-frame clones are kept and a portion is missing. Of roughly 36,000 clones listed, about 89% are singletons. Sequencing was performed on PBMCs, taken around atezolizumab (anti-PD-L1) treatment. These receptors originate from a man aged 55 to 69 with urothelial cancer. The conserved cysteine and the conserved F or W are not part of the CDR3 here. The D gene is left open where the match is weak. Not every row has a clone size; where given, it reads once, few, many or a size class.

v_gene	j_gene	d_gene	abundance	CDR3aa
TRBV7-2	TRBJ2-1	TRBD2	-	ASSTAGGSYNEQF
TRBV6-1	TRBJ1-1	-	-	ASTSAGGGEAF
TRBV7-3	TRBJ2-3	TRBD2	-	ASSERGGLPGSQY
TRBV7-9	TRBJ1-1	-	few	ASSLESDTEAF
TRBV7-9	TRBJ2-3	TRBD1	-	ASSSWDRAKDTQY
TRBV5-6	TRBJ2-1	-	once	ASSRSSYNEQF
TRBV5-4	TRBJ2-3	TRBD2	-	ASSSSGGAGDTQY
TRBV5-4	TRBJ1-1	-	few	ASSGNREYTEAF
TRBV5-4	TRBJ2-2	TRBD2	-	ASSLASGGAGELF
TRBV5-1	TRBJ2-7	TRBD1	-	ASSPRWDRGEQY
TRBV5-4	TRBJ1-4	-	-	ASSLGSTHPANEKLF
TRBV28	TRBJ2-4	TRBD2	-	ASNSAGVDKNIQY
TRBV9	TRBJ2-7	-	once	ASSVGSRQGGQY
TRBV19	TRBJ2-2	TRBD2	-	ASGGAGNTGELF
TRBV5-1	TRBJ2-1	-	-	ASSLGRQGYNEQF
TRBV6-5	TRBJ1-3	-	-	ASTRARGTTNTIY
TRBV28	TRBJ1-1	TRBD1	-	ASGIWDRGTEAF
TRBV27	TRBJ2-1	TRBD2	-	ASSLGTSANEQF
TRBV2	TRBJ1-4	-	-	ASSEARQVEKLF
TRBV4-1	TRBJ2-7	-	-	ASSPPGLSSYEQY
TRBV10-3	TRBJ1-1	-	-	AISEEQGRGTEAF
TRBV6-4	TRBJ2-2	-	-	ASSLSGTGELF
TRBV19	TRBJ2-7	TRBD1	-	ASSTRGGTGGSEQY
TRBV7-3	TRBJ2-3	-	-	ASSLEPTADTQY
TRBV2	TRBJ2-7	-	few	ASSRSGNSYEQY
TRBV6-5	TRBJ1-2	-	-	ASSSIRWAYYGYT
TRBV7-2	TRBJ1-4	TRBD1	once	ASSPRDSNEKLF